This T cell receptor beta chain was profiled in a study of blood T cell repertoires in COVID-19. Study-level background: The United States, Italy and Spain were the sources of the acute and convalescent COVID-19 samples. T cells, B-cell-depleted T cells, or PBMCs supplied cDNA or gDNA.

Original methodology: Amplification of reference gene primers was used by the study to estimate nucleated cell counts. The protocol was immunoSEQ multiplex PCR, while the TCRdb copy is restricted to in-frame clones and leaves out a portion. D and trimming were read from the DNA, whereas the V and J calls and clone size are those reported in that table. The table has around 200,000 clones, around nine tenths seen once; the top ten hold under 3.5%. The CDR3 consists of 15 residues. V lost 2 bases to trimming and J lost 7 bases; unmatched junction nucleotides: 8. Germline-derived CDR1 and CDR2 are SGHRS and YFSETQ.

Sequencing input: peripheral blood. This rearrangement joins TRBV5-1 to TRBJ1-2; 10 bases are a match to TRBD1. The receptor's source is a man in his 70s with acute or convalescent COVID-19. The CDR3 spells CASSLRGDRGGGYTF. CDR3 DNA: TGCGCCAGCAGCTTACGAGGGGACAGGGGTGGTGGCTACACCTTC.